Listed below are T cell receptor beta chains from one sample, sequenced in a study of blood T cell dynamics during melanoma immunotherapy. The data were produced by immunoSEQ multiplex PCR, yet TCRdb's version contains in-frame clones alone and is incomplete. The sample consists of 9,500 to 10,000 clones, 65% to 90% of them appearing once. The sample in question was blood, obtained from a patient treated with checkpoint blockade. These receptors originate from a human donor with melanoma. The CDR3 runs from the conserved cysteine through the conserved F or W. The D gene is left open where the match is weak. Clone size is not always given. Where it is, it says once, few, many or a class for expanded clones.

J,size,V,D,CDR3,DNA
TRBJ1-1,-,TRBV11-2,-,CASGEGTNTEAFF,TGTGCCAGCGGGGAGGGGACGAACACTGAAGCTTTCTTT
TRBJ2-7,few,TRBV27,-,CASSLSGIGSYEQYF,TGTGCCAGCAGTTTATCTGGGATTGGTTCCTACGAGCAGTACTTC
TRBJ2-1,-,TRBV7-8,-,CASSLSRQISSYNEQFF,TGTGCCAGCAGCTTATCCCGACAGATTAGCTCCTACAATGAGCAGTTCTTC
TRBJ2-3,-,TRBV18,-,CASSPKGSDTQYF,TGTGCCAGCTCACCAAAGGGCTCAGATACGCAGTATTTT
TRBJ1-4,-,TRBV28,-,CASTYGGGSGSSGKLFF,TGTGCCAGCACCTATGGGGGGGGGAGTGGAAGTTCTGGAAAACTGTTTTTT
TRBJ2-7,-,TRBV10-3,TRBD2,CASSEEGGTPTYEQYF,TGTGCCAGCAGTGAAGAGGGAGGGACCCCTACCTACGAGCAGTACTTC
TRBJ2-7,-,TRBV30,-,CAGKEGFYEQYF,TGTGCGGGGAAGGAGGGTTTTTACGAGCAGTACTTC
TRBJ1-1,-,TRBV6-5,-,CASSYYRVGDTEAFF,TGTGCCAGCAGTTATTACAGGGTTGGAGACACTGAAGCTTTCTTT
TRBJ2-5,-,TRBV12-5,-,CASGSPALPFETQYF,TGTGCTAGTGGTTCCCCGGCCTTGCCCTTTGAGACCCAGTACTTC
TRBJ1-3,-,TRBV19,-,CAGGHPSGNTIYF,TGTGCCGGTGGGCACCCCTCTGGAAACACCATATATTTT
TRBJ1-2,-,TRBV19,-,CASTPGWGGNYGYTF,TGTGCCAGTACCCCGGGTTGGGGGGGAAACTATGGCTACACCTTC
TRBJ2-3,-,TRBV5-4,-,CASSPRGSRDTQYF,TGTGCCAGCAGCCCTAGGGGCTCCAGGGATACGCAGTATTTT
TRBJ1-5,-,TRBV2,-,CASSEAGPRQPQHF,TGTGCCAGCAGTGAAGCAGGGCCGCGGCAGCCCCAGCATTTT
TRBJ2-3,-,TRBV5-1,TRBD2,CASSLVVTSGGSGTDTQYF,TGCGCCAGCAGCTTGGTCGTGACTAGCGGGGGGTCGGGCACAGATACGCAGTATTTT
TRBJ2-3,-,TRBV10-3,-,CAISRGQGEADTQYF,TGTGCCATCAGCCGGGGCCAGGGGGAGGCAGATACGCAGTATTTT
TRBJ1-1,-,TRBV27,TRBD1,CASRTDRVGDRRTEAFF,TGTGCCAGCAGAACCGACAGGGTAGGAGACAGAAGGACTGAAGCTTTCTTT
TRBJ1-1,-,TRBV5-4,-,CASSPPGAPTEAFF,TGTGCCAGCAGCCCGCCCGGAGCCCCCACTGAAGCTTTCTTT
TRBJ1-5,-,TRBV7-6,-,CASSPGDRQPQHF,TGTGCCAGCAGCCCGGGGGACCGGCAGCCCCAGCATTTT
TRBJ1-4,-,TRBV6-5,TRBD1,CASTKTGNGNEKLFF,TGTGCCAGCACAAAGACAGGGAACGGTAATGAAAAACTGTTTTTT
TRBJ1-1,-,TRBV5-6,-,CASSSTGLSYGAFF,TGTGCCAGCAGCTCCACAGGGTTATCTTACGGAGCTTTCTTT
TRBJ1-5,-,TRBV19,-,CASKMLGEGGDQPQHF,TGTGCCAGTAAGATGTTAGGGGAAGGAGGAGATCAGCCCCAGCATTTT
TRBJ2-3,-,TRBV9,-,CASSLGSGYTDTQYF,TGTGCCAGCAGCCTAGGTAGCGGATACACAGATACGCAGTATTTT
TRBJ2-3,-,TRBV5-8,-,CASSLTTGTWGIDTQYF,TGTGCCAGCAGCTTGACCACGGGGACATGGGGCATAGATACGCAGTATTTT
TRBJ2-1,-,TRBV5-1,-,CASSTAPGLNEQFF,TGCGCCAGCAGCACAGCTCCGGGACTCAATGAGCAGTTCTTC
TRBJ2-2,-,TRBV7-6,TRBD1,CASRLDRGWSGELFF,TGTGCCAGCAGACTAGACAGGGGATGGTCCGGGGAGCTGTTTTTT
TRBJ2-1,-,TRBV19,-,CASSILIHNEQFF,TGTGCCAGTAGTATACTGATACACAATGAGCAGTTCTTC
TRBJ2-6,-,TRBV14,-,CASSQLGNSGANVLTF,TGTGCCAGCAGCCAATTAGGGAATTCTGGGGCCAACGTCCTGACTTTC
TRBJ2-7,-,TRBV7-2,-,CASSLRGQTSYEQYF,TGTGCCAGCAGCTTAAGAGGCCAGACCTCCTACGAGCAGTACTTC